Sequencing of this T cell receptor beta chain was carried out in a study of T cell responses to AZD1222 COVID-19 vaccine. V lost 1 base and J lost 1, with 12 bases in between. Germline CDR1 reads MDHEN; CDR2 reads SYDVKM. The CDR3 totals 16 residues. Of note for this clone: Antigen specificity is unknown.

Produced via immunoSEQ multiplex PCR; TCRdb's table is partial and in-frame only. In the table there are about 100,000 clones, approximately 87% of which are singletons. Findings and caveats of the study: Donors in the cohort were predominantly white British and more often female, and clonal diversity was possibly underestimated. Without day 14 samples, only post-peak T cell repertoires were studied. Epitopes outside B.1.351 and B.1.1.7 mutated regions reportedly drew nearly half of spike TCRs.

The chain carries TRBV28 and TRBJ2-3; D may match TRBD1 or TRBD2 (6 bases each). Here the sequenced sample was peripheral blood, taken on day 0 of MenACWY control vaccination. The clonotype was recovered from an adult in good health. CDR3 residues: CASSLLRGEGTDTQYF. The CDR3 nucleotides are TGTGCCAGCAGTTTATTGAGGGGGGAGGGCACAGATACGCAGTATTTT. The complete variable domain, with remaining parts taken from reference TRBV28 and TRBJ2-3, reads DVKVTQSSRYLVKRTGEKVFLECVQDMDHENMFWYRQDPGLGLRLIYFSYDVKMKEKGDIPEGYSVSREKKERFSLILESASTNQTSMYLCASSLLRGEGTDTQYFGPGTRLTVL.